This entry lists 4 T cell receptor beta chains sequenced from one sample in a study of human T cells and chemical hapten exposure. TCRdb called the RACE reads again in MiXCR, with one record for every CDR3 protein. The sample yields 75,000 to 80,000 distinct CDR3 sequences, about 8.6% seen once. The time point here: healthy volunteer bleed at 6 weeks. The study extracted total RNA from unfractionated whole blood. Sequencing was done on a sample of whole blood. The receptors here all came from a female donor in good health. Some clones in this sample may be carry-over from other donors' samples.

This clonotype was detected ten times or more. This rearrangement joins TRBV20-1 to TRBJ1-5, with D maybe TRBD1 (5 bases). The CDR3 sequence is 14 residues long. Germline CDR1 is DFQATT and CDR2 is SNEGSKA (reference sequence). The V and J ends lost 3 bases and 6 bases respectively, with 15 bases between them. The CDR3 nucleotides read TGCAGTGCTAGGGCTGAGACAGATATTCAGCCCCAGCATTTT. Its protein is CSARAETDIQPQHF.

This clonotype has only a few counts. This chain uses TRBV20-1 with TRBJ2-3, with a possible D match to TRBD2 (7 bases). This CDR3 is 13 amino acids long. In germline, CDR1 is DFQATT, CDR2 SNEGSKA (reference sequence). V was shortened by 5 bases and J by 6 bases, with 15 bases between the two germline ends. CDR3 nucleotides: TGCAGTGCTGGGGGGGGGGCCTTGGATACGCAGTATTTT. This encodes CSAGGGALDTQYF.

The CDR3 loop is CASAWDAGELFF. The CDR3 DNA sequence: TGTGCCAGCGCTTGGGACGCCGGGGAGCTGTTTTTT. The V call is TRBV12-3 or TRBV12-4, the J call TRBJ2-2, with D perhaps given as TRBD1 or TRBD2 (5 bases each). Trimming removed 8 bases from V and 6 bases from J, with 10 bases in between. CDR3 length equals 12 residues.

The sample holds many counts of this clonotype. The rearrangement uses TRBV18 and TRBJ2-3; D remains ambiguous. V was clipped by 10 bases and J by 0 bases, with 14 bases between them. The germline CDR1 and CDR2 sequences are KGHSH and LQKENI. The CDR3 has 14 amino acids. The CDR3 is CATEDGDSTDTQYF. The CDR3 DNA reads TGTGCCACCGAGGACGGTGACAGCACAGATACGCAGTATTTT.